This TCR beta chain was retrieved from a study of cytomegalovirus exposure and HLA in healthy donors. Sequenced by immunoSEQ multiplex PCR; TCRdb stores in-frame clones only, minus some. The repertoire consists of 250,000 or so clones, with roughly 90% occurring once and the leading ten covering 0.37%. General observations from the study: The listing of roughly 160 TCR beta chains classed them as cytomegalovirus-associated. According to a subsequent analysis, TCR clusters from the first cohort were inclined to appear together in the 110 or so validation repertoires.

The CDR3 loop spans 13 amino acids. Germline-derived CDR1 and CDR2 are GTSNPN and SVGIG (reference sequence). The germline V and J ends were trimmed by 3 bases and 0 bases, with 7 bases remaining between them. To note about this clone: Its specificity is unknown.

The approximately 120-subject validation cohort, separate from the 666-subject first cohort, included the donors. This chain joins TRBV30 and TRBJ2-3, with D possibly TRBD2 on 5 matching bases. The sample consisted of PBMCs. This clonotype was obtained from a woman under 30 in good health and CMV-seronegative. The CDR3 region is CAWRTGSTDTQYF. The CDR3 DNA sequence: TGTGCCTGGAGAACGGGGAGCACAGATACGCAGTATTTT.